This T cell receptor beta chain was found in a study of regulatory T cells in long-lasting Graves disease. Construction of TCR beta libraries relied on iRepertoire HTBI primers and on Arm-PCR targeting CDR3 regions. Authors' data handling: Across all samples, approximately 68 TRBV segments and 15 or so TRBJ segments were identified. TCRdb fed the multiplex PCR reads into MiXCR, producing one record per CDR3 protein. The V and J calls were not made by the authors but by TCRdb's processing. The repertoire holds under 300,000 distinct CDR3 sequences, with roughly 18% as singletons. Noted time point: newly diagnosed GD, antithyroid drugs for less than 3 months. The TCR library used RNA extracted from PBMCs. A peripheral blood sample, 7 to 9.5 milliliters in volume, was drawn into EDTA tubes. The germline V and J ends were trimmed by 5 bases and 0 bases, with 8 bases remaining between them. There are 13 residues in the CDR3. From germline, CDR1 is SGHAT and CDR2 FQNNGV.

Separately, the same data were catalogued under a study of T cells in Graves' hyperthyroidism and ophthalmopathy. According to that study: First-round RT-PCR with HTBI primers amplified the TCR CDR3 region. Ophthalmopathy was told apart from stable hyperthyroidism by a 13 V-J model.

The chain joins TRBV11-2 to TRBJ2-7; D unresolved. This receptor was obtained from a woman in her thirties with Graves disease. The sequenced sample was peripheral blood mononuclear cells (PBMCs), obtained at new diagnosis, from a patient treated with antithyroid drugs. The CDR3 DNA reads TGTGCCAGCAGCACCCCAATCTCCTACGAGCAGTACTTC. It is translated as CASSTPISYEQYF.